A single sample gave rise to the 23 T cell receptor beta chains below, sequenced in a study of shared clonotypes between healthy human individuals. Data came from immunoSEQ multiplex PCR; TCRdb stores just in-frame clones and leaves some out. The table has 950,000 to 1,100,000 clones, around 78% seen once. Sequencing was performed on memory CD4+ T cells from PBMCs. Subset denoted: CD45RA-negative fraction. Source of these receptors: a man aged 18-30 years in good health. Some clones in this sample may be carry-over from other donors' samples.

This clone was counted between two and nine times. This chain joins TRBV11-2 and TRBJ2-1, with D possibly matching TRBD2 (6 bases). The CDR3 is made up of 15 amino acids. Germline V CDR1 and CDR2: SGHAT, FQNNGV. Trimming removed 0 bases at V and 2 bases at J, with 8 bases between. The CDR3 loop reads CASSLELAPYNEQFF. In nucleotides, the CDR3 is TGTGCCAGCAGCTTAGAGCTAGCGCCCTACAATGAGCAGTTCTTC.

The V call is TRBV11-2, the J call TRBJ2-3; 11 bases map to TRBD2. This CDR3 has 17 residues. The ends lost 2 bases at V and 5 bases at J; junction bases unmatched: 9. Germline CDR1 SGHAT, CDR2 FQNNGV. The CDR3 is CASSLKRLAGGGDTQYF. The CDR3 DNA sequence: TGTGCCAGCAGCTTAAAACGTCTAGCGGGAGGTGGAGATACGCAGTATTTT.

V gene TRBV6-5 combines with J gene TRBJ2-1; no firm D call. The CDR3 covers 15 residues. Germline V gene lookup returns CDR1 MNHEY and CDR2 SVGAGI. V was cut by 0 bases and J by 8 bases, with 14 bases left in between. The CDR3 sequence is CASSYSPVARDEQFF. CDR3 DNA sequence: TGTGCCAGCAGTTACTCGCCGGTAGCCCGGGATGAGCAGTTCTTC.

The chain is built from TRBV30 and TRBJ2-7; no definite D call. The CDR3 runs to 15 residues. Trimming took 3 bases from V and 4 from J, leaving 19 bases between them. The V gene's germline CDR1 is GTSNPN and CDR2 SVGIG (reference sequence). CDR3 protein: CAWSVNRVGFYEQYF. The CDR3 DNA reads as TGTGCCTGGAGCGTCAATCGTGTCGGGTTTTACGAGCAGTACTTC.

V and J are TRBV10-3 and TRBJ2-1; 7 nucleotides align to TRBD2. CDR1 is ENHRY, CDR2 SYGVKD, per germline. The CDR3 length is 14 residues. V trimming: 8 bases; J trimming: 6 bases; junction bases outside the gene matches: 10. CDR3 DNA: TGTGCCATCTCCAGGGAGGGCGGGATCAATGAGCAGTTCTTC. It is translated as CAISREGGINEQFF.

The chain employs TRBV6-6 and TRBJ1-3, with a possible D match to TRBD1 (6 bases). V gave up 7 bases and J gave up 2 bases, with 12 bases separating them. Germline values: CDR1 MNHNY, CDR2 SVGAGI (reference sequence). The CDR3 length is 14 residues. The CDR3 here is CASNMGAPGNTIYF. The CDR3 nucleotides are TGTGCCAGCAATATGGGGGCGCCTGGAAACACCATATATTTT.

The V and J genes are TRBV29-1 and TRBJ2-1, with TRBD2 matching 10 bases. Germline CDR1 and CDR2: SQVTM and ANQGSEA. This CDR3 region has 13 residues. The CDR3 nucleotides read TGCAGGGCCAGCGGGAGGGCCAACAATGAGCAGTTCTTC. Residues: CRASGRANNEQFF.

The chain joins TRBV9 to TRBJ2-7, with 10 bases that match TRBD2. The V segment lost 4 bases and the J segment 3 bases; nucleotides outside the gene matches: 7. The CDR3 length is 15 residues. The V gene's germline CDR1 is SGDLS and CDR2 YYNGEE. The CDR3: CASSRTSGIYYEQYF. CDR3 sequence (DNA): TGTGCCAGCAGCCGCACTAGCGGGATCTACTACGAGCAGTACTTC.

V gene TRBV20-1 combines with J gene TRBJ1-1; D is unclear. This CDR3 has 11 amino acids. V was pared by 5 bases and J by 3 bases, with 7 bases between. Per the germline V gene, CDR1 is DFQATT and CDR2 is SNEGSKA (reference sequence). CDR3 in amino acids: CSAPTDTEAFF. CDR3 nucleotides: TGCAGTGCTCCAACCGACACTGAAGCTTTCTTT.

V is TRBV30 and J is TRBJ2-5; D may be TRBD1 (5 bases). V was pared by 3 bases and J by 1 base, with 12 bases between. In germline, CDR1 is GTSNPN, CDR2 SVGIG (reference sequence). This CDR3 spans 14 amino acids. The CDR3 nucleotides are TGTGCCTGGAGGGGATACAGGAGCCAAGAGACCCAGTACTTC. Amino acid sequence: CAWRGYRSQETQYF.

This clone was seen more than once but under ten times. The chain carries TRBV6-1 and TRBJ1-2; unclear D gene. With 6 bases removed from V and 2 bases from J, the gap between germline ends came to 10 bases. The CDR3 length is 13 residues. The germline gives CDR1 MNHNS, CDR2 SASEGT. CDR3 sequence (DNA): TGTGCCAGCAGGTCGGATGCGAACTATGGCTACACCTTC. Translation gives CASRSDANYGYTF.

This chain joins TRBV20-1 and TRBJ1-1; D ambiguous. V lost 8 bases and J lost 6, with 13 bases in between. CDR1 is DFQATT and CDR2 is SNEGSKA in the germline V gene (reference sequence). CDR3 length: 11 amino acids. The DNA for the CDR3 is TGCAGTACGGGTCGGCGCGCTGAAGCTTTCTTT. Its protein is CSTGRRAEAFF.

The CDR3 nucleotides are TGTGCCAGCAGTGAAGGCAGGGCAACGGGGGCCAACGTCCTGACTTTC. Amino acids: CASSEGRATGANVLTF. The chain recombines TRBV6-1 with TRBJ2-6, with D possibly matching TRBD1 (5 bases). V lost 1 base and J 4 bases, leaving 11 bases between the germline ends. The CDR3 contains 16 residues. CDR1 and CDR2 (germline): MNHNS, SASEGT.

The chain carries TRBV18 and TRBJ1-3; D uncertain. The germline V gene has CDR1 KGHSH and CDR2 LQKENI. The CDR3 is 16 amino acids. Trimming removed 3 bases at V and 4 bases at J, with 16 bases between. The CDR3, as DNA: TGTGCCAGCTCACCCCCCCCCTACCCGTGGGGAAACACCATATATTTT. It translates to CASSPPPYPWGNTIYF.

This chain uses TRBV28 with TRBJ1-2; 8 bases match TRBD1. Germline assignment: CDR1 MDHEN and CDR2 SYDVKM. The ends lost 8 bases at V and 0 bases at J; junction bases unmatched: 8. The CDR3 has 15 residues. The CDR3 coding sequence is TGTGCCAGCGCAGGACAGGGCCACCCTAACTATGGCTACACCTTC. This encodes CASAGQGHPNYGYTF.

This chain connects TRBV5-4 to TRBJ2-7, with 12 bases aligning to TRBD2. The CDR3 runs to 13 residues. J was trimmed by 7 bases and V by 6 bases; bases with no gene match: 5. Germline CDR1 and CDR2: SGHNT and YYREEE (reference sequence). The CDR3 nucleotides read TGTGCCAGCAAATCCGGACTAGCGGGAGAGCAGTACTTC. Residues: CASKSGLAGEQYF.

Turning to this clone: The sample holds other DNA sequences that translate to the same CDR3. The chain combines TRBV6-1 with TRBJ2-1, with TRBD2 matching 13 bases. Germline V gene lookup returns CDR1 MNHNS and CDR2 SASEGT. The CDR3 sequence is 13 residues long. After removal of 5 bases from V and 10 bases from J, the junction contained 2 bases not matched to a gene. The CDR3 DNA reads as TGTGCCAGCAGTCGACTAGCGGGAGGCGAGCAGTTCTTC. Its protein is CASSRLAGGEQFF.

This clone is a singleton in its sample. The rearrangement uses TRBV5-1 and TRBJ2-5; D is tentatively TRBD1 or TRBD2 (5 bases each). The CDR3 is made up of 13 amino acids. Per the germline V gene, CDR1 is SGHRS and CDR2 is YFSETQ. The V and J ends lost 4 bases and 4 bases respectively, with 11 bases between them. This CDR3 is CASSGTRRETQYF. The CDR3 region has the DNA TGCGCCAGCAGCGGGACCCGGCGAGAGACCCAGTACTTC.

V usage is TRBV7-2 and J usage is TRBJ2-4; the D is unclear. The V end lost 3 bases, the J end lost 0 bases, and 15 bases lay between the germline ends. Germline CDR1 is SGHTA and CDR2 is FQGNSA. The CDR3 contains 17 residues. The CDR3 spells CASSFFGVELAKNIQYF. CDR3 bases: TGTGCCAGCAGCTTTTTTGGGGTAGAACTAGCCAAAAACATTCAGTACTTC.

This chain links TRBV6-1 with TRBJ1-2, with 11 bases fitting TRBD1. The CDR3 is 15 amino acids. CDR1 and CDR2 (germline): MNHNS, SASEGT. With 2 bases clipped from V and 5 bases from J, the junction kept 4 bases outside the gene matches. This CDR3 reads CASSEWTGGKYGYTF. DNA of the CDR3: TGTGCCAGCAGTGAATGGACAGGGGGCAAATATGGCTACACCTTC.

DNA for the CDR3: TGTGCCAGCAGCCATGTCCAGGGGAACGTTTTGGACGAGCAGTACTTC. It is translated as CASSHVQGNVLDEQYF. This sequence joins TRBV14 and TRBJ2-7, with D perhaps TRBD1 (6 bases). Germline V gene sequence: CDR1 SGHDN, CDR2 FVKESK. The CDR3 runs 16 residues. Deletions cut 3 bases from V and 5 bases from J, with 20 bases between.

DNA of the CDR3: TGTGCCAGTAGGGGAAGGGGGGCAAGCTCCTACAATGAGCAGTTCTTC. Protein: CASRGRGASSYNEQFF. The J gene is TRBJ2-1, the V gene TRBV19; D is perhaps TRBD1 or TRBD2 (6 bases each). This CDR3 has 16 residues. Looked up from germline, CDR1 is LNHDA and CDR2 is SQIVND (reference sequence). V lost 6 bases to trimming and J lost 0 bases, with 15 bases between them.

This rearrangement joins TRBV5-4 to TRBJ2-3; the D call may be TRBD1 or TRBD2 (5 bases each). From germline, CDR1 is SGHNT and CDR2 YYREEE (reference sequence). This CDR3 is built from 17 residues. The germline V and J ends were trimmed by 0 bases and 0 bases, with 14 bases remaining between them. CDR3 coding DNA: TGTGCCAGCAGCTTGGCCTCCGGGACCACGAGCACAGATACGCAGTATTTT. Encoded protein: CASSLASGTTSTDTQYF.